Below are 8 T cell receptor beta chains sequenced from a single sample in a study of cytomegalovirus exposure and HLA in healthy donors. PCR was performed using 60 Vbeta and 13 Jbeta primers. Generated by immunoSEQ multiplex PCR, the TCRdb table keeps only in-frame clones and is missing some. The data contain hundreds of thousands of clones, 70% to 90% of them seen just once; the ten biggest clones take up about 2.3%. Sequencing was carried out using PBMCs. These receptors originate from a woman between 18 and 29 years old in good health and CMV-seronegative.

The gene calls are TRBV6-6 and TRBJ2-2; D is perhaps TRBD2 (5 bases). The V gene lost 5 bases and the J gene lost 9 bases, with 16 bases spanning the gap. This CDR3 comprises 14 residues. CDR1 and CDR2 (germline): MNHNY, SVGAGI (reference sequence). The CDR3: CASSQDGVKRELFF. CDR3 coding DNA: TGTGCCAGCAGTCAAGACGGGGTAAAGCGGGAGCTGTTTTTT.

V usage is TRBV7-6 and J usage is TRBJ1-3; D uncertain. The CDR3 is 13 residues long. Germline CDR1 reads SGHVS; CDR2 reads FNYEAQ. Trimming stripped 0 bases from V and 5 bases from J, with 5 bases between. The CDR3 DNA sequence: TGTGCCAGCAGCTTAGCGGCCAGAAACACCATATATTTT. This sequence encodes CASSLAARNTIYF. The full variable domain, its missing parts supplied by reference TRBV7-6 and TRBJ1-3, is GAGVSQSPRYKVTKRGQDVALRCDPISGHVSLYWYRQALGQGPEFLTYFNYEAQQDKSGLPNDRFSAERPEGSISTLTIQRTEQRDSAMYRCASSLAARNTIYFGEGSWLTVV.

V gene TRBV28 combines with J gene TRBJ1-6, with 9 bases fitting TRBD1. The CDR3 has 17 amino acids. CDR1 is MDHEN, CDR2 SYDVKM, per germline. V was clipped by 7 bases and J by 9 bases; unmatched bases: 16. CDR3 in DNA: TGTGCCAGCAACTTAAGACCTGGGACAGGGAAGGGTTCACCCCTCCACTTT. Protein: CASNLRPGTGKGSPLHF.

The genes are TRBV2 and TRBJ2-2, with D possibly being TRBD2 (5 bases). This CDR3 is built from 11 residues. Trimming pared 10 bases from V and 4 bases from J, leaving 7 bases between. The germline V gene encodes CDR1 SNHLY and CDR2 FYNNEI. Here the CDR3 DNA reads TGTGCCAACCGGGGCACCGGGGAGCTGTTTTTT. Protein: CANRGTGELFF.

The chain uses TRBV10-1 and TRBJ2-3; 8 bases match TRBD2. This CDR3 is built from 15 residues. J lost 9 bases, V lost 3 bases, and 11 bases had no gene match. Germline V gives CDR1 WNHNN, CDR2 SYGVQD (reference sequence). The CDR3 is CASSDARGGRKTQYF. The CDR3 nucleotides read TGCGCCAGCAGTGACGCCCGGGGGGGCCGTAAAACGCAGTATTTT.

DNA for the CDR3: TGTGCCATCAGTGTTCTAGCGGGGAGCTCCTACGAGCAGTACTTC. This translates into CAISVLAGSSYEQYF. The V gene is TRBV10-3, the J gene TRBJ2-7; 9 bases map to TRBD2. CDR3 length equals 15 residues. The J segment lost 0 bases and the V segment lost 4 bases, leaving 4 bases of the junction unmatched. Germline V gene lookup returns CDR1 ENHRY and CDR2 SYGVKD.

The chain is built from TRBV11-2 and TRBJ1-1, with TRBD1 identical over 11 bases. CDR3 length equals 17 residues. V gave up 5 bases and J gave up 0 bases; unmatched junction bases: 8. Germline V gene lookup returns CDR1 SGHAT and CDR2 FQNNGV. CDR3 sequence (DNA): TGTGCCAGCAGCCCTGGACAGGGGGCTGTTATGAACACTGAAGCTTTCTTT. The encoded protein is CASSPGQGAVMNTEAFF.

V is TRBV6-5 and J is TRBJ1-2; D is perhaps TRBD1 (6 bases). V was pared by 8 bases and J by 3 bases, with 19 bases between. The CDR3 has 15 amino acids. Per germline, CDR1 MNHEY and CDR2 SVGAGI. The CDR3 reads CASRVWEQGDYGYTF. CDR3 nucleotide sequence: TGTGCCAGCCGGGTTTGGGAACAGGGAGACTATGGCTACACCTTC.